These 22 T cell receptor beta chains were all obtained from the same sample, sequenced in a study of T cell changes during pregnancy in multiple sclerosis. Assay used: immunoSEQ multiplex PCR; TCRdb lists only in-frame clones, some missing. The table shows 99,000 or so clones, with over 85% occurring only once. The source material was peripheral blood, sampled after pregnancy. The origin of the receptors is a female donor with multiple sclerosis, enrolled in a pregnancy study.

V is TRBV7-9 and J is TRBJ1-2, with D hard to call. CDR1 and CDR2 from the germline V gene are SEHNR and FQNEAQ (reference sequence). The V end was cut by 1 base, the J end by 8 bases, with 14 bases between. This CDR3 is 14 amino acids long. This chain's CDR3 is CASSLETYSRGYTF. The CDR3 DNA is TGTGCCAGCAGCTTAGAAACGTATTCCCGGGGCTACACCTTC.

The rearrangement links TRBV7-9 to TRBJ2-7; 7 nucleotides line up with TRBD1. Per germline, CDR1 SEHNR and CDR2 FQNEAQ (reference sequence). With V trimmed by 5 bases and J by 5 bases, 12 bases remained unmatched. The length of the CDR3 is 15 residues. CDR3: CASSQPGGSINEQYF. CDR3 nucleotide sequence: TGTGCCAGCAGCCAACCAGGGGGATCAATAAACGAGCAGTACTTC.

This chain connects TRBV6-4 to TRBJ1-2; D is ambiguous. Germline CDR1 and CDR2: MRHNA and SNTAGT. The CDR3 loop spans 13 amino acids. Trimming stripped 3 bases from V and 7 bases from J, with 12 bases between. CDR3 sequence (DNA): TGTGCCAGCAGTGAGAGTGAAACAGCTGGCTACACCTTC. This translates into CASSESETAGYTF.

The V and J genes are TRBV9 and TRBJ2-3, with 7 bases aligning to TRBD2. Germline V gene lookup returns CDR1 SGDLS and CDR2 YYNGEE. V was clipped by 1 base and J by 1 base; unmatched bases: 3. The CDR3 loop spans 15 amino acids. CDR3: CASSVTSARTDTQYF. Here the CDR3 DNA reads TGTGCCAGCAGCGTAACTAGCGCGCGCACAGATACGCAGTATTTT. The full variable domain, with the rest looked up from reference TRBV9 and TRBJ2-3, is DSGVTQTPKHLITATGQRVTLRCSPRSGDLSVYWYQQSLDQGLQFLIQYYNGEERAKGNILERFSAQQFPDLHSELNLSSLELGDSALYFCASSVTSARTDTQYFGPGTRLTVL.

The CDR3, as DNA: TGTGCCACTTCAACCCGACAGGGCCTCTCCTACGAGCAGTACTTC. It translates to CATSTRQGLSYEQYF. The chain joins TRBV19 to TRBJ2-7; 7 bases map to TRBD1. The germline V gene encodes CDR1 LNHDA and CDR2 SQIVND (reference sequence). V was clipped by 10 bases and J by 0 bases; unmatched bases: 12. This CDR3 has 15 amino acids. Full variable domain (remainder filled in from reference TRBV19 and TRBJ2-7): DGGITQSPKYLFRKEGQNVTLSCEQNLNHDAMYWYRQDPGQGLRLIYYSQIVNDFQKGDIAEGYSVSREKKESFPLTVTSAQKNPTAFYLCATSTRQGLSYEQYFGPGTRLTVT.

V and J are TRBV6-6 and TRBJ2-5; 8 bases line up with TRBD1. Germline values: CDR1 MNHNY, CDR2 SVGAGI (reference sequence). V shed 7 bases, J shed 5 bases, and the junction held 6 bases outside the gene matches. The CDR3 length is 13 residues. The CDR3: CASTHRGAETQYF. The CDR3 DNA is TGTGCCAGCACTCACAGGGGGGCTGAGACCCAGTACTTC.

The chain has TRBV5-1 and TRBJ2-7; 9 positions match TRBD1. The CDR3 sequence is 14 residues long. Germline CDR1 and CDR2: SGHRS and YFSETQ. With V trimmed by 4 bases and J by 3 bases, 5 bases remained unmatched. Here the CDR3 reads CASSPGDRVYEQYF. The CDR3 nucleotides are TGCGCCAGCAGCCCGGGGGACAGGGTCTACGAGCAGTACTTC.

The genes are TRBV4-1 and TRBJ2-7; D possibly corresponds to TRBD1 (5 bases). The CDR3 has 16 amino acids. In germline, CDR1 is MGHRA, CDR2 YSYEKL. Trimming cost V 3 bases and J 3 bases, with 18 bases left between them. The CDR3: CASSQMTKVRGYEQYF. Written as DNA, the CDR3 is TGCGCCAGCAGCCAGATGACCAAGGTTAGGGGCTACGAGCAGTACTTC.

CDR3 DNA: TGTGCCAGCAGCTTAGTAGGGACAGGGGGCTTGGCCACTGAAGCTTTCTTT. Translating it yields CASSLVGTGGLATEAFF. This chain joins TRBV7-6 and TRBJ1-1, with TRBD1 matching over 12 bases. CDR3 length: 17 residues. V trimming: 1 base; J trimming: 4 bases; junction bases outside the gene matches: 7. From germline, CDR1 is SGHVS and CDR2 FNYEAQ. Combining the CDR3 with reference TRBV7-6 and TRBJ1-1 gives the whole variable domain GAGVSQSPRYKVTKRGQDVALRCDPISGHVSLYWYRQALGQGPEFLTYFNYEAQQDKSGLPNDRFSAERPEGSISTLTIQRTEQRDSAMYRCASSLVGTGGLATEAFFGQGTRLTVV.

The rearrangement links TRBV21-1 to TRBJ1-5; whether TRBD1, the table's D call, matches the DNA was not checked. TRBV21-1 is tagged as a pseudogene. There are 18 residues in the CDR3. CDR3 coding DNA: TGTGCCAGCAGCAACCTTCGGACACCTCCAATTAGCAATCAGCCCCAGCATTTT. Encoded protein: CASSNLRTPPISNQPQHF.

The CDR3 spells CSVVPLAGGETQYF. The CDR3 nucleotides are TGCAGCGTTGTTCCCCTAGCGGGAGGAGAGACCCAGTACTTC. This chain connects TRBV29-1 to TRBJ2-5, with 11 bases matching TRBD2. Germline V lookup: CDR1 SQVTM, CDR2 ANQGSEA. CDR3 length equals 14 residues. V shed 4 bases and J 4 bases; nucleotides not matched to a gene: 5.

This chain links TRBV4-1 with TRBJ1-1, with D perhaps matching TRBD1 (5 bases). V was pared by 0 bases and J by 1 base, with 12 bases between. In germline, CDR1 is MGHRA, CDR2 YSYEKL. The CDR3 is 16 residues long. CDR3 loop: CASSQDRGIRNTEAFF. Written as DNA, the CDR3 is TGCGCCAGCAGCCAAGATCGGGGGATTCGGAACACTGAAGCTTTCTTT.

CDR3 sequence reads: CASSLTGAREQYF. CDR3 nucleotides: TGTGCCAGCAGCTTAACGGGAGCGAGGGAGCAGTACTTC. V gene TRBV5-4 combines with J gene TRBJ2-7; a possible D gene is TRBD2 (6 bases). This CDR3 has 13 amino acids. Germline CDR1 reads SGHNT; CDR2 reads YYREEE (reference sequence). The V end was cut by 2 bases, the J end by 7 bases, with 13 bases between.

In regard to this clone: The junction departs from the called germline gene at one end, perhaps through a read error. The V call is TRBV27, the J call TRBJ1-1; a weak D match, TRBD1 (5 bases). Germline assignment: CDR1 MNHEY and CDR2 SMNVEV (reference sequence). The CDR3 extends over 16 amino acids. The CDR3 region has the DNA TGTGCCAGCGGTTTCAGGGTTTGGAGTGGACACACTGAAGCTTTCTTT. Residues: CASGFRVWSGHTEAFF.

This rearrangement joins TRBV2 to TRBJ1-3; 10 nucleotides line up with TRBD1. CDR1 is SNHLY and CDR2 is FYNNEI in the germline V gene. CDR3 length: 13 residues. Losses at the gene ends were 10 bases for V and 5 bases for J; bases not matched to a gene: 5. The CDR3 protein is CATADRGRNTIYF. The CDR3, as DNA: TGTGCCACCGCGGACAGGGGGAGAAACACCATATATTTT.

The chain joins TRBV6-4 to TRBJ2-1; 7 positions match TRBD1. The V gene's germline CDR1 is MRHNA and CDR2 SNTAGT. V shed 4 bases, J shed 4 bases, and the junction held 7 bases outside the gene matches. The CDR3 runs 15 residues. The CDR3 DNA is TGTGCCAGCAGTGTCGACAGGGTAACTTACAATGAGCAGTTCTTC. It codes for CASSVDRVTYNEQFF.

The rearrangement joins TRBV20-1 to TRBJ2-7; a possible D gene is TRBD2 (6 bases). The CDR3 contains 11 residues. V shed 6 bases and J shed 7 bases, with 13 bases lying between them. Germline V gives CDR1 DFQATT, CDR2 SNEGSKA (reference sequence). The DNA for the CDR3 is TGCAGTGCCTCCTTGGGGGGAGAGCAGTACTTC. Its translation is CSASLGGEQYF.

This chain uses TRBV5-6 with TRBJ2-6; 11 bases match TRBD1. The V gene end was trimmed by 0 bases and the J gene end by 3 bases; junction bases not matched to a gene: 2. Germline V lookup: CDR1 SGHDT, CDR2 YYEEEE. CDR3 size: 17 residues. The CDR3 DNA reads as TGTGCCAGCAGCTTGGGGACAGGGGGCTTTGGGGCCAACGTCCTGACTTTC. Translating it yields CASSLGTGGFGANVLTF.

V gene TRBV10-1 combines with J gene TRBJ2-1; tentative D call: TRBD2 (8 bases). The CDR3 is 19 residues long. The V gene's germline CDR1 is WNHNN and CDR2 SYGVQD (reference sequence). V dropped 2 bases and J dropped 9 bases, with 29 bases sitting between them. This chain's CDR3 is CASSEPQTGFGRAEGEQFF. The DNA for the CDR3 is TGCGCCAGCAGTGAGCCTCAGACAGGGTTCGGGAGGGCCGAAGGTGAGCAGTTCTTC.

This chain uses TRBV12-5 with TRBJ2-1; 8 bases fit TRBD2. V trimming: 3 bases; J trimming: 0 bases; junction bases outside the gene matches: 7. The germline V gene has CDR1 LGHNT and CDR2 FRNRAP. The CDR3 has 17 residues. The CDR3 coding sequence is TGTGCTAGTGGTTTTGTGATAGCGGGAAGCTCCTACAATGAGCAGTTCTTC. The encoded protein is CASGFVIAGSSYNEQFF.

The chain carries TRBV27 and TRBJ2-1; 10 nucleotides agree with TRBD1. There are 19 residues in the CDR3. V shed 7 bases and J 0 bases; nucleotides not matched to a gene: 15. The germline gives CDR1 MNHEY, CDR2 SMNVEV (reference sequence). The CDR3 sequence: CASKLPGQGPESSYNEQFF. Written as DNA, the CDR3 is TGTGCCAGCAAACTCCCGGGACAGGGGCCCGAAAGCTCCTACAATGAGCAGTTCTTC.

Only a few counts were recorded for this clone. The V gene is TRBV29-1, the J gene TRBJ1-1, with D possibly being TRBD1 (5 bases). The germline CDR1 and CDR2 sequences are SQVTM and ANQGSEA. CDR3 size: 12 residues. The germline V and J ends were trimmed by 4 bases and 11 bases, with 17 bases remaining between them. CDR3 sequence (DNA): TGCAGCGTTGGGTTGGGGGGGGTCAGGGCTTTCTTT. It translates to CSVGLGGVRAFF.